The subject of this entry is one TCR beta chain. Its antigen remains unidentified. The data were taken from a study of Ad26.COV2.S vaccination and SARS-CoV-2 variants. Across the study: Ad26.COV2.S was injected intramuscularly once or twice, 56 days apart. Study results and caveats: Placebo and vaccine recipients had non-spike TCR breadth that was similar.

The CDR3 has 16 residues. V lost 6 bases, J lost 4 bases, and 18 bases lay in between. The germline gives CDR1 MDHEN, CDR2 SYDVKM. As for treatment: around 19 received Ad26.COV2.S at low or high dose, single or two shots; five or six received placebo; per-sample allocation not given. The samples were gathered on day 63 after the first injection of vaccine or placebo. Within Boston, the person who donated was an adult of 18-55 years. Here immunoSEQ multiplex PCR was the method, and the copy in TCRdb shows in-frame clones only, minus some. In the table there are 400,000 to 450,000 clones, roughly 88% of which are singletons.

Sequencing used peripheral blood, obtained in a trial of Ad26.COV2.S vaccine versus placebo. The rearrangement uses TRBV28 and TRBJ2-2; D may be TRBD1 (6 bases). This clonotype was obtained from a person between 18 and 59 years old who received the Ad26.COV2.S COVID-19 vaccine or a placebo. CDR3 nucleotides: TGTGCCAGCAGGTCCGGGACAAGCCTAGCCACCGGGGAGCTGTTTTTT. Its protein is CASRSGTSLATGELFF. Combining the CDR3 with reference TRBV28 and TRBJ2-2 gives the whole variable domain DVKVTQSSRYLVKRTGEKVFLECVQDMDHENMFWYRQDPGLGLRLIYFSYDVKMKEKGDIPEGYSVSREKKERFSLILESASTNQTSMYLCASRSGTSLATGELFFGEGSRLTVL.